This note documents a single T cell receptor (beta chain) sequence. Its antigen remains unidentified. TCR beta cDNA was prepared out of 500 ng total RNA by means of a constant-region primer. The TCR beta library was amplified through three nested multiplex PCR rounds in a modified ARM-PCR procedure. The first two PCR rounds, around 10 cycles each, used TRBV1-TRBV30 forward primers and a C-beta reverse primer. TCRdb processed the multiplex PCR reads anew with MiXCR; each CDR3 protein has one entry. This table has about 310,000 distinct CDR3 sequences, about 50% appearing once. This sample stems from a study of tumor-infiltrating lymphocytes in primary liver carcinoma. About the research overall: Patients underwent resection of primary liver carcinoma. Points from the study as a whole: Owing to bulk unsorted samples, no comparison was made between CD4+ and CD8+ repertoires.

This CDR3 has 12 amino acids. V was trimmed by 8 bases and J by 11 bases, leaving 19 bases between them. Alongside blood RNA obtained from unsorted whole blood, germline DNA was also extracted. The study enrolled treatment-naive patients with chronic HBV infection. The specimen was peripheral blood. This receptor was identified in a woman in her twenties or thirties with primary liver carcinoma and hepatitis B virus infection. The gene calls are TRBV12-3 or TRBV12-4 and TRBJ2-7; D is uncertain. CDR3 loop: CASWDSIGEEYF. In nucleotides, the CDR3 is TGTGCCAGCTGGGATTCGATTGGAGAGGAGTACTTC.